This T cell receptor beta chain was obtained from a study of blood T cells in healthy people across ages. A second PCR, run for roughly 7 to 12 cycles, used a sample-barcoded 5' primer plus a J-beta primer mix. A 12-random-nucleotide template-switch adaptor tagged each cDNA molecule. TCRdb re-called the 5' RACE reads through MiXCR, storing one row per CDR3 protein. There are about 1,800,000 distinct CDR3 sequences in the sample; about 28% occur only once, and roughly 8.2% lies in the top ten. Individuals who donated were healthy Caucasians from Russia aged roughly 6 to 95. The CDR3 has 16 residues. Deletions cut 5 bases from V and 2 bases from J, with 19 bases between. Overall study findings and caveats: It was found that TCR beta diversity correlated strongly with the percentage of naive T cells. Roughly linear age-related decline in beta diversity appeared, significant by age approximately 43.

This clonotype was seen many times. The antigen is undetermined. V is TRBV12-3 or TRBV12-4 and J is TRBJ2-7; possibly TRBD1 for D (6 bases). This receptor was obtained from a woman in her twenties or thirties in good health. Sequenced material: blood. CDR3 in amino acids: CASSQDYGTPTYEQYF. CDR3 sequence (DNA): TGTGCCAGCAGTCAAGACTACGGGACACCTACCTACGAGCAGTACTTC.